These T cell receptor beta chains were read from a single sample in a study of CD8 T cells in ankylosing spondylitis. Via MiXCR, TCRdb re-called the 5' RACE reads, giving one row per CDR3 protein. The top ten hold around 4.5% of the sample, which has about 250,000 distinct CDR3 sequences, roughly a third seen once. The source material was blood, either unsorted or a sorted T cell fraction (not recorded which). The receptors stem from a male donor with ankylosing spondylitis or in good health (not recorded which). Both conserved end residues are part of each CDR3. A D gene is named only where the DNA matches it firmly. A row's size may be missing; if present it is once, few, many or a size class.

CDR3 length	V gene	D gene	clone size	J gene	CDR3 DNA	CDR3 protein
15	TRBV27	.	.	TRBJ2-3	TGTGCCAGCAGTTTAAAGACTACCAGGGTAGATACGCAGTATTTT	CASSLKTTRVDTQYF
18	TRBV12-3/TRBV12-4	.	.	TRBJ2-5	TGTGCCAGCAGTTTAGTGAGCATTGGTGGTGCGGGACAAGAGACCCAGTACTTC	CASSLVSIGGAGQETQYF
12	TRBV6-5	TRBD1	few	TRBJ2-4	TGTGCCAGCAGCCCGACAGGGAACATTCAGTACTTC	CASSPTGNIQYF
14	TRBV12-3/TRBV12-4	.	.	TRBJ2-3	TGTGCCAGCAGTTTAACCCGCCCGGGGGATACGCAGTATTTT	CASSLTRPGDTQYF
17	TRBV12-3/TRBV12-4	.	few	TRBJ2-1	TGTGCCAGCAGTTTAATGAGGGCTGTGAGGGTATTCACTGAGCAGTTCTTC	CASSLMRAVRVFTEQFF
13	TRBV20-1	.	few	TRBJ2-7	TGCAGTGCTTCCGACAGTTACTCCTACGAGCAGTACTTC	CSASDSYSYEQYF
14	TRBV28	.	few	TRBJ1-1	TGTGCCAGCAGTCCCAGGGCCCTGGTCACTGAAGCTTTCTTT	CASSPRALVTEAFF
16	TRBV10-3	.	few	TRBJ1-1	TGTGCCATCAGTGAGGGATCCAGACCCCAGGGCACTGAAGCTTTCTTT	CAISEGSRPQGTEAFF
14	TRBV5-5	.	.	TRBJ2-3	TGTGCCAGTGAGACTGGCCCGGGCACAGATACGCAGTATTTT	CASETGPGTDTQYF
14	TRBV20-1	TRBD2	few	TRBJ2-5	TGCAGTGGGGTAGCGGGTATAGTCCAAGAGACCCAGTACTTC	CSGVAGIVQETQYF
16	TRBV11-2	.	.	TRBJ2-7	TGTGCCAGCAGCTTATTTGTGTCAGGGAGCTCCTACGAGCAGTACTTC	CASSLFVSGSSYEQYF
16	TRBV7-8	.	few	TRBJ2-6	TGTGCCAGCAGCTTATACAGCACCTCTGGGGCCAACGTCCTGACTTTC	CASSLYSTSGANVLTF
19	TRBV5-1	.	.	TRBJ2-1	TGCGCCAGCAGATCTGGTCGAGGTTTGGGGGAACAAACCTACAATGAGCAGTTCTTC	CASRSGRGLGEQTYNEQFF
15	TRBV20-1	.	.	TRBJ2-7	TGCAGTGCTAAAGACCCGGGACGACTCTCCTACGAGCAGTACTTC	CSAKDPGRLSYEQYF
13	TRBV20-1	TRBD2	few	TRBJ2-5	TGCAGTGCTAGAGAAGCGGGGGTGGAGACCCAGTACTTC	CSAREAGVETQYF
16	TRBV7-9	.	few	TRBJ2-2	TGTGCCAGCAGCTTAGGGCGGGGGCCGAACACCGGGGAGCTGTTTTTT	CASSLGRGPNTGELFF
12	TRBV29-1	.	few	TRBJ1-2	TGCAGCGTTGAAGATCACGGATATGGCTACACCTTC	CSVEDHGYGYTF
14	TRBV20-1	.	.	TRBJ2-2	TGCAGTGCTAGAGTTCAGGGGAACACCGGGGAGCTGTTTTTT	CSARVQGNTGELFF
14	TRBV18	.	.	TRBJ2-5	TGTGCCAGCTCACCACTTAGGGCTATGGAGACCCAGTACTTC	CASSPLRAMETQYF
18	TRBV5-1	.	few	TRBJ2-3	TGCGCCATCTTTTCTACCAGGACGATAAGTCTTTCCACAGATACGCAGTATTTT	CAIFSTRTISLSTDTQYF
15	TRBV21-1	.	few	TRBJ2-7	TGTGCCAGCAGCAAAGACAGGGTAGGGTGCTACGAGCAGTACTTC	CASSKDRVGCYEQYF
12	TRBV12-3/TRBV12-4	.	.	TRBJ2-2	TGTGCCAGCAGTCCAGGGGTCGGGGAGCTGTTTTTT	CASSPGVGELFF
19	TRBV20-1	TRBD2	many	TRBJ2-5	TGCAGTGCTAAATCCGACGGGACTAGCGGGGGGGGGACTCAAGAGACCCAGTACTTC	CSAKSDGTSGGGTQETQYF
16	TRBV9	.	.	TRBJ2-1	TGTGCCAGCAGCGCGGGGAAAGATCTTCCCTACAATGAGCAGTTCTTC	CASSAGKDLPYNEQFF
12	TRBV20-1	.	few	TRBJ1-1	TGCAGTGCTAGAGAGGCGGGGGCAGGGGCTTTCTTT	CSAREAGAGAFF
13	TRBV3-1	.	few	TRBJ1-5	TGTGCCAGCAGCCAAGTTGGTAGGCAGCCCCAGCATTTT	CASSQVGRQPQHF
14	TRBV5-6	.	few	TRBJ1-6	TGTGCCAGCAGCACCAGGGGATATAATTCACCCCTCCACTTT	CASSTRGYNSPLHF
12	TRBV5-6	.	few	TRBJ2-1	TGTGCCAGCAGCTCCCAGTACAATGAGCAGTTCTTC	CASSSQYNEQFF